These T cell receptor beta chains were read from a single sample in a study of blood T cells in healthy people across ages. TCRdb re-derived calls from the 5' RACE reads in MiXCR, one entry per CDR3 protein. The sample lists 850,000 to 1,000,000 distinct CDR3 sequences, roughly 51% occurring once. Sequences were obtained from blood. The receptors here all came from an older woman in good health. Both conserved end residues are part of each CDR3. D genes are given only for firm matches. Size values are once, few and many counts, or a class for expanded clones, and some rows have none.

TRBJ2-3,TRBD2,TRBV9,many,TGTGCCAGCAGCGTAGAGAGCGGGAGGGCCATTGATACGCAGTATTTT,CASSVESGRAIDTQYF
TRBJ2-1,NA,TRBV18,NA,TGTGCCAGCTCACCCGAGTCCACGGTTGAGCAGTTCTTC,CASSPESTVEQFF
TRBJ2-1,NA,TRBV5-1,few,TGCGCCAGCAGCTTGTCGACTAGGGATGAGCAGTTCTTC,CASSLSTRDEQFF
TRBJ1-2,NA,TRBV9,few,TGTGCCAGCAGCGGGCCTCGGGGCTACACCTTC,CASSGPRGYTF
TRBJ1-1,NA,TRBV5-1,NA,TGCGCCAGCAGCTTGGCGGGTGTGAGCACTGAAGCTTTCTTT,CASSLAGVSTEAFF
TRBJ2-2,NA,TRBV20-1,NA,TGCAGTGCCTCCGACCCTGTTAACACCGGGGAGCTGTTTTTT,CSASDPVNTGELFF
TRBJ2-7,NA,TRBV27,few,TGTGCCAGCAGTTTATTACAGGGCGAGCAGTACTTC,CASSLLQGEQYF
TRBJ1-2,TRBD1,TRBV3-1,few,TGTGCCAGCAGCCAGGGAGACAGGGTCGATGCAGGCTACACCTTC,CASSQGDRVDAGYTF
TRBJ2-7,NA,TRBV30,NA,TGTGCCTGGAGTGTATCTGGGGGGAGGAGGTACGAGCGGTACTTC,CAWSVSGGRRYERYF
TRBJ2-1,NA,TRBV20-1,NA,TGCAGTGCCAAGGACGACCCTTCGGGAAATGAGCAGTTCTTC,CSAKDDPSGNEQFF
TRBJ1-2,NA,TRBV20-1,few,TGCAGCCCAGGGACAAAGAATGGCTACACCTTC,CSPGTKNGYTF
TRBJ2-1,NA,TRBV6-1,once,TGTGCCAGCGGGACTCCAGACTACAATGAGCAGTTCTTC,CASGTPDYNEQFF
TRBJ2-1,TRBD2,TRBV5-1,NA,TGCGCCAGCAGCTTGTTCAAGCGGGACTACAATGAGCAGTTCTTC,CASSLFKRDYNEQFF
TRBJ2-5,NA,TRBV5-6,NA,TGTGCCAGCAGCTTCATCCCAGGGGCACAAGAGACCCAGTACTTC,CASSFIPGAQETQYF
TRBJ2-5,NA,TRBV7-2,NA,TGTGCCAGCAGTCCCACTAGACTAGAGACCCAGTACTTC,CASSPTRLETQYF
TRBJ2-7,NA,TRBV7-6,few,TGTGCCAGCAGCGTAAGACTGGAGTACGAGCAGTACTTC,CASSVRLEYEQYF
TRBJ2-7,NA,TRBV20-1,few,TGCAGTGCTAGAGATGTGGTACAAACATACGAGCAGTACTTC,CSARDVVQTYEQYF
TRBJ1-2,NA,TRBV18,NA,TGTGCCAGCTCCGGGGACAAGCCGGCTAACTATGGCTACACCTTC,CASSGDKPANYGYTF
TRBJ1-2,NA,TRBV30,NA,TGTGCCTGGAGAGCCGAGGGTTCCCATAACTATGGCTACACCTTC,CAWRAEGSHNYGYTF
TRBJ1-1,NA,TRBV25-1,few,TGTGCCAGCATCTGCGGGAACCTGAACACTGAAGCTTTCTTT,CASICGNLNTEAFF
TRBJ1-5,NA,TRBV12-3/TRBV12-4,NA,TGTGCCAGCAGCACTGACAGGAGCGGTCAGCCCCAGCATTTT,CASSTDRSGQPQHF
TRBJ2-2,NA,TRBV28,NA,TGTGCCAGCAGTCGGGCCCCAGAGGGGACCGGGGAGCTGTTTTTT,CASSRAPEGTGELFF
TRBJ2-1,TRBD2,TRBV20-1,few,TGCAGTGCTAGAGACCCTAGCGGGACGGTCTCCTACAATGAGCAGTTCTTC,CSARDPSGTVSYNEQFF
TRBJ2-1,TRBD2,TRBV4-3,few,TGCGCCAGCAGCCAAGGTAGGACTAGCACCTACAATGAGCAGTTCTTC,CASSQGRTSTYNEQFF
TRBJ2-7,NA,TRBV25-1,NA,TGTGCCAGCAGTGAACCAGGGCCCCTCGCCTACGAGCAGTACTTC,CASSEPGPLAYEQYF
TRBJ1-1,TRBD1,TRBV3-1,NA,TGTGCCAGCAGCTCAGGACAGGTGTTGAACACTGAAGCTTTCTTT,CASSSGQVLNTEAFF
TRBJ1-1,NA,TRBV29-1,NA,TGCAGCGTTGCGGTCTCCTCGAACACTGAAGCTTTCTTT,CSVAVSSNTEAFF
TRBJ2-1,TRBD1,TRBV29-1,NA,TGCAGCGTTGGGGGCCCGACAGGGGGCAATGAGCAGTTCTTC,CSVGGPTGGNEQFF
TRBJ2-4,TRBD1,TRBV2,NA,TGTGCCAGCAGACGACAGGGGGGTGCCAAAAACATTCAGTACTTC,CASRRQGGAKNIQYF
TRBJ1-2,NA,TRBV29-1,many,TGCAGCGCCCGGGACGCTCGGGGCTATGGCTACACCTTC,CSARDARGYGYTF
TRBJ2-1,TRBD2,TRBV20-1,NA,TGCAGTGCTAGAGACCCCCAACTAGCGCGGAATGAGCAGTTCTTC,CSARDPQLARNEQFF
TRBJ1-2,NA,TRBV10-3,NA,TGTGCCATCAGTGAACTCAGGGACTATGGCTACACCTTC,CAISELRDYGYTF
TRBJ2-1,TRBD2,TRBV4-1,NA,TGCGCCAGCAGCCAAGAAGGCGGGAGAGAGTACAATGAGCAGTTCTTC,CASSQEGGREYNEQFF
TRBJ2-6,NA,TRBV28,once,TGTGCCAGCAGTAATCGCAGAGGATCTTTGGGCTCTGGGGCCAACGTCCTGACTTTC,CASSNRRGSLGSGANVLTF
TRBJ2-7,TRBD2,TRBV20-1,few,TGCAGTGCTAGAGGGTTTGGGCGGGAGACTAGTGAGCAGTACTTC,CSARGFGRETSEQYF
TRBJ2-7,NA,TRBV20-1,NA,TGCAGTGCTCCCCAGTTCGACTACGAGCAGTACTTC,CSAPQFDYEQYF
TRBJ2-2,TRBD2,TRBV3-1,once,TGTGCCAGCGGGCGAGGGAGGGAGTCCGGCGGGGAGCTGTTTTTT,CASGRGRESGGELFF
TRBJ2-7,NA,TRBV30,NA,TGTGCCTGGATCCCACGGAGTAGCGGAGGGCAGTACTTC,CAWIPRSSGGQYF
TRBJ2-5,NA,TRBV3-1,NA,TGTGCCAGCAGTCTTCTACCCGGGACTGGCAAAATTAGTATTAGGGAGCAGTACTTC,CASSLLPGTGKISIREQYF
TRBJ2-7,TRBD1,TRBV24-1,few,TGTGCCACCAGTGACCTATCCCGCCGGGACAGGGGCTACGAGCAGTACTTC,CATSDLSRRDRGYEQYF
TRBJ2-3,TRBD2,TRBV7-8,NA,TGTGCCAGCAGCTCCCGGACTAGCGGGAGTGGTTGGTATTTT,CASSSRTSGSGWYF
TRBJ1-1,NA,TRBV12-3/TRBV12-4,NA,TGTGCCAGCAGTTTGTGGACGAACACTGAAGCTTTCTTT,CASSLWTNTEAFF
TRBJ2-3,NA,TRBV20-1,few,TGCAGTGCCCTACCCATACGGGGAACAGATACGCAGTATTTT,CSALPIRGTDTQYF
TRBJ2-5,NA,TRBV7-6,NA,TGTGCCAGCAGCTCCTCAGGGCCCCCGTACCAAGGGACCCAGTACTTC,CASSSSGPPYQGTQYF
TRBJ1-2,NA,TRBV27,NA,TGTGCCAGCAGTTCGGGACTGCTTGGCTACACCTTC,CASSSGLLGYTF
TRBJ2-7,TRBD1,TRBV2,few,TGTGCCAGCAGGGACACAGGGGGTATCTACGAGCAGTACTTC,CASRDTGGIYEQYF
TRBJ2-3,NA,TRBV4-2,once,TGTGCCAGCAGCCAAGATACCCCGCGGGGTACAGATACGCAGTATTTT,CASSQDTPRGTDTQYF
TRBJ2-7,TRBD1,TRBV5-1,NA,TGCGCCAGCAGCTTCGACAGGGAAGAGCAGTACTTC,CASSFDREEQYF
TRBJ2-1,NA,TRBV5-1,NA,TGCGCCAGCAGCTTGGGGGTCGGCGGGGTCAATGAGCAGTTCTTC,CASSLGVGGVNEQFF
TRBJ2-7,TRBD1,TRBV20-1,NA,TGCAGTGCTAGGGTCGGGACAGGGATCAACGAGCAGTACTTC,CSARVGTGINEQYF
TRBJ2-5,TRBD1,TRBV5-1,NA,TGCGCCAGCAGCAGAAGACAGGGGGCACGTGAGACCCAGTACTTC,CASSRRQGARETQYF
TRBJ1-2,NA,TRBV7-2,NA,TGTGCCAGCAGCCTCCCTAATTCGCTGGGTGGCTACACCTTC,CASSLPNSLGGYTF
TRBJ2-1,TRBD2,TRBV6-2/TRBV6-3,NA,TGTACCAGCTACGTCACGGCGGGAGGGCGACATGAGCAGTTCTTC,CTSYVTAGGRHEQFF